A single sample gave rise to the 10 T cell receptor beta chains below, sequenced in a study of blood T cell repertoires in COVID-19. Data came from immunoSEQ multiplex PCR; TCRdb stores just in-frame clones and leaves some out. The sample shows approximately 86,000 clones, 70% to 90% of them seen only once. The sample comprised peripheral blood. These TCRs come from a man in his fifties with acute or convalescent COVID-19.

The chain uses TRBV7-2 and TRBJ2-5, with D unclear. Per the germline V gene, CDR1 is SGHTA and CDR2 is FQGNSA. This CDR3 comprises 14 residues. V lost 5 bases and J 0 bases, leaving 10 bases between the germline ends. The CDR3 loop is CASSPVRDQETQYF. The DNA of the CDR3 is TGTGCCAGCAGCCCAGTTCGGGACCAAGAGACCCAGTACTTC.

The chain joins TRBV28 to TRBJ2-3; tentative D call: TRBD2 (5 bases). V was trimmed by 3 bases and J by 0 bases, leaving 10 bases between them. This CDR3 has 15 amino acids. Germline V gene lookup returns CDR1 MDHEN and CDR2 SYDVKM. CDR3 DNA: TGTGCCAGCAGTTTGTTACCTAGCAGCACAGATACGCAGTATTTT. Residues: CASSLLPSSTDTQYF.

The V gene is TRBV5-6, the J gene TRBJ1-2; 7 nucleotides align to TRBD1. Germline V gives CDR1 SGHDT, CDR2 YYEEEE. The CDR3 has 17 residues. With V trimmed by 2 bases and J by 1 base, 11 bases remained unmatched. The CDR3: CASSLEQGQRVNYGYTF. CDR3 DNA: TGTGCCAGCAGCTTAGAACAGGGACAGAGAGTTAACTATGGCTACACCTTC.

The chain carries TRBV5-5 and TRBJ1-1; tentatively, D is TRBD1 (5 bases). V lost 0 bases, J lost 5 bases, and 17 bases lay in between. The CDR3 covers 16 residues. The germline V gene has CDR1 SGHKS and CDR2 YYEKEE (reference sequence). This CDR3 reads CASSLDGALGGTEAFF. For the CDR3, the DNA is TGTGCCAGCAGCTTGGACGGAGCGTTGGGGGGAACTGAAGCTTTCTTT.

The CDR3 sequence: CASSLGEGRQFF. The CDR3 DNA sequence: TGTGCCAGCAGCTTAGGGGAGGGTAGGCAGTTCTTC. V gene TRBV11-2 combines with J gene TRBJ2-1; 7 nucleotides line up with TRBD2. Unmatched junction bases numbered 3, after V lost 1 base and J lost 12 bases. Germline values: CDR1 SGHAT, CDR2 FQNNGV. The CDR3 extends over 12 amino acids. Supplemented by reference TRBV11-2 and TRBJ2-1, the full variable domain reads EAGVAQSPRYKIIEKRQSVAFWCNPISGHATLYWYQQILGQGPKLLIQFQNNGVVDDSQLPKDRFSAERLKGVDSTLKIQPAKLEDSAVYLCASSLGEGRQFFGPGTRLTVL.

This chain links TRBV4-1 with TRBJ1-1; 10 bases agree with TRBD1. This CDR3 has 17 amino acids. Germline assignment: CDR1 MGHRA and CDR2 YSYEKL. V was clipped by 4 bases and J by 0 bases; unmatched bases: 8. In DNA, the CDR3 is TGCGCCAGCAGCCGCACAAGACAGGGGGCCTTGAACACTGAAGCTTTCTTT. The encoded protein is CASSRTRQGALNTEAFF.

The V call is TRBV5-1, the J call TRBJ2-2; tentative D call: TRBD2 (5 bases). Per germline, CDR1 SGHRS and CDR2 YFSETQ. The V end was cut by 0 bases, the J end by 4 bases, with 10 bases between. This CDR3 comprises 15 residues. The CDR3 nucleotides are TGCGCCAGCAGCTTGGCCGGCGAGGGCACCGGGGAGCTGTTTTTT. The encoded protein is CASSLAGEGTGELFF.

The V and J genes are TRBV10-2 and TRBJ1-6, with 7 bases matching TRBD1. Trimming took 7 bases from V and 2 from J; bases not matched to a gene: 2. Germline V lookup: CDR1 WSHSY, CDR2 SAAADI. This CDR3 is 14 amino acids long. The CDR3 sequence: CASTDRAYNSPLHF. The DNA for the CDR3 is TGCGCCAGCACCGACAGGGCCTATAATTCACCCCTCCACTTT.

The CDR3 is CASSPPGQGRDTQYF. CDR3 in DNA: TGCGCCAGCAGCCCTCCGGGACAGGGGAGAGATACGCAGTATTTT. This sequence joins TRBV5-1 and TRBJ2-3; TRBD1 aligns across 10 bases. Germline trimming cut 4 bases from V and 5 bases from J; bases unmatched to any gene: 7. CDR3 length: 15 residues. Germline V gives CDR1 SGHRS, CDR2 YFSETQ.

V usage is TRBV10-3 and J usage is TRBJ1-4, with no clear D. The germline V gene has CDR1 ENHRY and CDR2 SYGVKD. V was pared by 1 base and J by 0 bases, with 12 bases between. The CDR3 runs to 17 residues. CDR3 DNA: TGTGCCATCAGTGAGTTCCGGGGTTCAGCAACTAATGAAAAACTGTTTTTT. It encodes CAISEFRGSATNEKLFF.